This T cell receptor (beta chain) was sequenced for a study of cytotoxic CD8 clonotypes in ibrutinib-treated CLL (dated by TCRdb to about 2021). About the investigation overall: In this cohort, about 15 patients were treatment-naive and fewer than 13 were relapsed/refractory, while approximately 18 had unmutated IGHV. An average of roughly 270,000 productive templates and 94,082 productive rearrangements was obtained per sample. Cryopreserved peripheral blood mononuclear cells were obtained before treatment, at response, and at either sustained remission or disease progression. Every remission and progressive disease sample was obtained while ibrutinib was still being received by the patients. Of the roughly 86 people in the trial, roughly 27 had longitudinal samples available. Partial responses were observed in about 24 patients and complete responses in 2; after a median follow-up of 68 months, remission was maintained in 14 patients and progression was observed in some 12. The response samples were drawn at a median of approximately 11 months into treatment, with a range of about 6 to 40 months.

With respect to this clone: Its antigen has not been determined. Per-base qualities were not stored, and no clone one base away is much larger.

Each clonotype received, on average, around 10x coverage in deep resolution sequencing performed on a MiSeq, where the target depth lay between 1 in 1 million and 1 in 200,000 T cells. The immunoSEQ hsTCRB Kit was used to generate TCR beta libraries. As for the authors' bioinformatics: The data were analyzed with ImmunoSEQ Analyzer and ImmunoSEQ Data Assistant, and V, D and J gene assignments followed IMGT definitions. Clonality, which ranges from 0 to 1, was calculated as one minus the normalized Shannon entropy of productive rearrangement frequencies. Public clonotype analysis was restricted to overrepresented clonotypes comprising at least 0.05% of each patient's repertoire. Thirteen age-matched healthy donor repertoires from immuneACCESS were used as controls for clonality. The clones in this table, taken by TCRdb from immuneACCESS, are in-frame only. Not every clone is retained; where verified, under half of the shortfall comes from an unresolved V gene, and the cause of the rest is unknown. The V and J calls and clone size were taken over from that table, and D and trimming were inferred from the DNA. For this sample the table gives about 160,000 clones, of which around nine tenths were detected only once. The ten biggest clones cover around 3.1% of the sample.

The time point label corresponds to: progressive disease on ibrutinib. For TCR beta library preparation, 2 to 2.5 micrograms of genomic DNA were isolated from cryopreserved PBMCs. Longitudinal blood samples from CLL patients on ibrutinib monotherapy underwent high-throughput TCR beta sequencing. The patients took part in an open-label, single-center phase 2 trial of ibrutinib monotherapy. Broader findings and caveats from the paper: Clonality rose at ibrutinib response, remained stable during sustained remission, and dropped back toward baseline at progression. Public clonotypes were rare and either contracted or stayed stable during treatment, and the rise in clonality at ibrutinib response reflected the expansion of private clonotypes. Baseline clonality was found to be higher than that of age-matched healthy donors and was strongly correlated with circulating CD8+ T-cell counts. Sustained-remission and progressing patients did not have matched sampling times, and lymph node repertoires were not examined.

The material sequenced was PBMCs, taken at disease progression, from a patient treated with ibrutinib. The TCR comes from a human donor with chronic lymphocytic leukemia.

The CDR3 protein sequence reads: CASSVSRGAQRFAYEQYF. In nucleotides, the sequence is TGCGCCAGCAGCGTCTCGAGGGGGGCGCAGAGGTTTGCTTACGAGCAGTACTTC. The rearranged segments are TRBV5-1 and TRBJ2-7; the D gene is tentatively TRBD1 or TRBD2, each matching 6 bases. V is shortened by 4 bases, J by 4 bases, and the region joining them spans 27 bases. The CDR3 runs 18 residues from the cysteine to the phenylalanine. Just the 54-base CDR3 DNA is kept, in frame starting at base 1. The germline V gene yields SGHRS for CDR1 and YFSETQ for CDR2.